This T cell receptor beta chain was sequenced in a study of cytomegalovirus exposure and HLA in healthy donors. Study-wide results and limits: According to an earlier analysis, most TCR beta V segments yielded productive rearrangements about 87% or about 30% of the time.

On this clone: The antigen is undetermined.

PCR amplification relied on 60 Vbeta primers (plus 13 Jbeta primers). Here immunoSEQ multiplex PCR was the method, and the copy in TCRdb shows in-frame clones only, minus some. The repertoire holds 150,000 to 200,000 clones, with roughly an eighth as singletons. Trimming took off 4 bases at V and 5 bases at J, with 15 bases between the two ends. The CDR3 runs 14 residues. Source material: PBMCs. The sequence was obtained from a man aged 50 or older in good health and CMV-seropositive. V usage is TRBV5-3 and J usage is TRBJ1-2; D uncertain. TRBV5-3 is known as an ORF, though its function is uncertain. The CDR3 region has the DNA TGTGCCAGAAGCCCCCGGGTAGTCTGGTATGGCTACACCTTC. It encodes CARSPRVVWYGYTF.